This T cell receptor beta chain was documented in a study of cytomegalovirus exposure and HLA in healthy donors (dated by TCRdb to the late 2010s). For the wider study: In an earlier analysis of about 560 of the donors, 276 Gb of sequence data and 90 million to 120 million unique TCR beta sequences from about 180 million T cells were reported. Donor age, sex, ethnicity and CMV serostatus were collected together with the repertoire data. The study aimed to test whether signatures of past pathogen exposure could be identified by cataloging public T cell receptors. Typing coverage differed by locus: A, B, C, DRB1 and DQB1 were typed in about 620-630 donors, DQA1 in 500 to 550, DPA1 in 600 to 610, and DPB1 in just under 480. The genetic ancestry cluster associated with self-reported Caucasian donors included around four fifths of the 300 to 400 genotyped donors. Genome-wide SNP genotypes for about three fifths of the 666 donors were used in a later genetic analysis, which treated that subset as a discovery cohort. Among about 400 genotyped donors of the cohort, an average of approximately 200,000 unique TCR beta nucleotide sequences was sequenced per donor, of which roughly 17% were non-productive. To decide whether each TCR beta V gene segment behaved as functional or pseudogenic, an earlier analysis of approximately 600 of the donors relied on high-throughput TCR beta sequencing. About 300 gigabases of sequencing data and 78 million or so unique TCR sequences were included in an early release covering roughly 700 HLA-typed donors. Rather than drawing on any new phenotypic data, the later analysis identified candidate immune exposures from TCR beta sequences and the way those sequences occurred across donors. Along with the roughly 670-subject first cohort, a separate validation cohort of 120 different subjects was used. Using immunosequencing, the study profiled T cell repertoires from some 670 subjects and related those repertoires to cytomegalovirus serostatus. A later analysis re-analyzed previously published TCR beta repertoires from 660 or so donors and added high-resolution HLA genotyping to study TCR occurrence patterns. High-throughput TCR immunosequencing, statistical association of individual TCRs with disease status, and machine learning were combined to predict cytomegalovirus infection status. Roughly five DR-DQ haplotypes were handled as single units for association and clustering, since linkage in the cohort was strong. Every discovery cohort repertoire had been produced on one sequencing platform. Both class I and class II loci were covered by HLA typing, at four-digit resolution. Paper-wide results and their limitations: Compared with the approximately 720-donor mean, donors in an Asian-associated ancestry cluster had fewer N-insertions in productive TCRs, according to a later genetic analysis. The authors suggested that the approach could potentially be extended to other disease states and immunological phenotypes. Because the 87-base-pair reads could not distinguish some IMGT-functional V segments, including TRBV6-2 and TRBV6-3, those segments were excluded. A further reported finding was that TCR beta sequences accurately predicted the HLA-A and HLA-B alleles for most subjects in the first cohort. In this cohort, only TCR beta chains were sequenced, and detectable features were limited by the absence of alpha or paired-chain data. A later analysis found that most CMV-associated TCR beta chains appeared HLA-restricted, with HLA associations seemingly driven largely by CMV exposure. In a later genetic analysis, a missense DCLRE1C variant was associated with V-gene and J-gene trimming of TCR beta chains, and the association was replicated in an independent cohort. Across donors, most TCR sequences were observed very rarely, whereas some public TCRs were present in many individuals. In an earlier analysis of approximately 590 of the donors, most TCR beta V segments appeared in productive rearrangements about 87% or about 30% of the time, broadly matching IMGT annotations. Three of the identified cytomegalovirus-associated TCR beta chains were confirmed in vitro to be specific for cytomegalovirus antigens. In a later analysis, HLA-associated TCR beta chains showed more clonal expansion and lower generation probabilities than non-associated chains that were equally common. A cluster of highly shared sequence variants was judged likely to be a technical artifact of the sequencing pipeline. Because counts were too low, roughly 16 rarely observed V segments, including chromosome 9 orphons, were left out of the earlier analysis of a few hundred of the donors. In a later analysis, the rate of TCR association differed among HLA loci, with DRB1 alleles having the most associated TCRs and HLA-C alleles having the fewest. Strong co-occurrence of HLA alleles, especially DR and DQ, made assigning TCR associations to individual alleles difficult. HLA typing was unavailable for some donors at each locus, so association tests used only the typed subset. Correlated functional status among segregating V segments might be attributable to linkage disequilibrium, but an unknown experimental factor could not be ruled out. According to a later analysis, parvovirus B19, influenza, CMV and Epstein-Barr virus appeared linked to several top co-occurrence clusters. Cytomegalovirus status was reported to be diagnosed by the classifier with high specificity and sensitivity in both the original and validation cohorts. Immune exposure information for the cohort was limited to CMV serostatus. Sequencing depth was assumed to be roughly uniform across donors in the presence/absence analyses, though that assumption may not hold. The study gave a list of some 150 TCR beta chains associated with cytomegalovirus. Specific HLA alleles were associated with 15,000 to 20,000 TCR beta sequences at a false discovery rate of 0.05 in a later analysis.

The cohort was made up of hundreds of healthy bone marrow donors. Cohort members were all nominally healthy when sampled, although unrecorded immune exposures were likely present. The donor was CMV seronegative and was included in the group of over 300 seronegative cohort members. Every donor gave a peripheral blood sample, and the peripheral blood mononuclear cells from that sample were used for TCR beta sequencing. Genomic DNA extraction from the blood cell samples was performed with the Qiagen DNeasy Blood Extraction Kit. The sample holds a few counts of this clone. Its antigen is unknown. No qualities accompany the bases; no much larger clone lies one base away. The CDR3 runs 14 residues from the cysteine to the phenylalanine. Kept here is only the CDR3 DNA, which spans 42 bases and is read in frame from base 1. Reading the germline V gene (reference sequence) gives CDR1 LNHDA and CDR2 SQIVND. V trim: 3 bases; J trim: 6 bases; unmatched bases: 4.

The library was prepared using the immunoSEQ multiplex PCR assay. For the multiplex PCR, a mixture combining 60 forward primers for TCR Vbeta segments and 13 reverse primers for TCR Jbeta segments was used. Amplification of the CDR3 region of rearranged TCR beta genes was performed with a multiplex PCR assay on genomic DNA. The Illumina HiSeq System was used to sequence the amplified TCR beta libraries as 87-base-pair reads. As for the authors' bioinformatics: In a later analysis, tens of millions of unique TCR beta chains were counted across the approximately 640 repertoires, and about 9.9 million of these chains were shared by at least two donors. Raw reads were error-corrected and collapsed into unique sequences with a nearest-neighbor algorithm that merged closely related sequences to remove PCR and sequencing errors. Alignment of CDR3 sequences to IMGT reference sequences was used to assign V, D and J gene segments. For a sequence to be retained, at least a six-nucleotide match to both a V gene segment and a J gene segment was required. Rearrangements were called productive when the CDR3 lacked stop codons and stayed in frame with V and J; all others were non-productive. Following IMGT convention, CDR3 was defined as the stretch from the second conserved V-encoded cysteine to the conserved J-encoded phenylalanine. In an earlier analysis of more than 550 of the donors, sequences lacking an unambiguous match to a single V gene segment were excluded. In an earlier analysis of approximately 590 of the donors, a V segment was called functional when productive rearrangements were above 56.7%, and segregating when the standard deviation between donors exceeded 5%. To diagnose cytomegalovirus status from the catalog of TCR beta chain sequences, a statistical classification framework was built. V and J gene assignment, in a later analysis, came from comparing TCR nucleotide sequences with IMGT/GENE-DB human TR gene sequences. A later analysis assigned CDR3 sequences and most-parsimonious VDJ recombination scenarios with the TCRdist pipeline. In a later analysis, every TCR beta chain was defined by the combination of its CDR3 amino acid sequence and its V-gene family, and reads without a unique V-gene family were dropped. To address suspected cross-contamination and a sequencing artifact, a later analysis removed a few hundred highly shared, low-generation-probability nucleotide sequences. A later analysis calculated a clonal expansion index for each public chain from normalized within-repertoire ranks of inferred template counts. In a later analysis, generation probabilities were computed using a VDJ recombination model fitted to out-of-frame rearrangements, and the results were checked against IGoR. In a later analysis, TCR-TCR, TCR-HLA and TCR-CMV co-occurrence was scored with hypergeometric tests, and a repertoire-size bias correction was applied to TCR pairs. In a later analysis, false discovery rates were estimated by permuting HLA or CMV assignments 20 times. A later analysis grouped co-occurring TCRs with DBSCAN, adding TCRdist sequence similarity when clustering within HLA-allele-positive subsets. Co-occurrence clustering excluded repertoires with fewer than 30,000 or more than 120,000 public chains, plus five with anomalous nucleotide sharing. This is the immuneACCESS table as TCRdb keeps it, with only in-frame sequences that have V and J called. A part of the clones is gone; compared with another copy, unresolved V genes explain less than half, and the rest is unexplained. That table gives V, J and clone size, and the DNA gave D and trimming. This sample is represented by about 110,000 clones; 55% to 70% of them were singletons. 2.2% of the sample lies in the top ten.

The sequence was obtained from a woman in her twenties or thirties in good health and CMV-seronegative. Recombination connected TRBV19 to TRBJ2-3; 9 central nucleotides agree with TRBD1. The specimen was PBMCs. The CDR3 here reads CASSIGTGSDTQYF. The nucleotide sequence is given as TGTGCCAGTAGTATCGGGACAGGGAGTGATACGCAGTATTTT.